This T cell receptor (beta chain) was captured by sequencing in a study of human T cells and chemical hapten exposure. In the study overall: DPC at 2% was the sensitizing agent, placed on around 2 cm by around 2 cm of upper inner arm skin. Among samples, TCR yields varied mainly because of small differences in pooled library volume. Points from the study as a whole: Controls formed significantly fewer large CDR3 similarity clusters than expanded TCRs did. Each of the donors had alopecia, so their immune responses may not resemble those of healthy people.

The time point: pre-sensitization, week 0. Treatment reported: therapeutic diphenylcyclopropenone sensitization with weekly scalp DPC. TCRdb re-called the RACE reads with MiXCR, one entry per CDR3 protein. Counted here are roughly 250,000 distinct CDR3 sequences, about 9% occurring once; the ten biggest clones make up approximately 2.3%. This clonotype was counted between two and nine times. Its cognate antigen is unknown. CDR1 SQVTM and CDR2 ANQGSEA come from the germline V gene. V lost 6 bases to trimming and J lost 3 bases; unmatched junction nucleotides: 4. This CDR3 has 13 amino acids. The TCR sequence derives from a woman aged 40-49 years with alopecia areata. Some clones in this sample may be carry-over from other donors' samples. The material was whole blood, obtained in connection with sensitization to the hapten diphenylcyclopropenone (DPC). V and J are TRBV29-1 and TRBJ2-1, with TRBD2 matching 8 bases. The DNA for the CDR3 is TGCAGCGTCCTCACTAGCGGCTACAATGAGCAGTTCTTC. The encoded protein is CSVLTSGYNEQFF.